This T cell receptor (beta chain) comes out of a study of shared clonotypes between healthy human individuals. Study-level findings and limits: When naive CD4 clonotypes were compared across a few donors, around 5% were shared. Against clonotypes common to all four donors, non-shared ones had lower generation probabilities.

Donors included only healthy HIV-negative adults lacking recent acute infections or vaccinations. Original analysis: In the immunoSEQ data, sequences were junction-only and lacked quality scores, so filtering differed. Assay: immunoSEQ multiplex PCR; the TCRdb copy retains only in-frame clones and omits some. The V and J calls and clone size come from that table; D and trimming were worked out from the DNA. Of around 1 million clones in the sample, 70% to 85% were seen once. The table lists this clone with many counts. Its antigen is unknown. V lost 0 bases and J lost 2, with 11 bases in between. This CDR3 is 15 amino acids long. In germline, CDR1 is MNHEY, CDR2 SVGAGI.

Source material: memory CD4+ T cells sorted from blood. The subset denotes: CD45RA-negative fraction. The rearrangement joins TRBV6-5 to TRBJ2-7, with D possibly being TRBD2 (6 bases). The clonotype was recovered from a man younger than 30 in good health. CDR3 nucleotide sequence: TGTGCCAGCAGTTACTCGAAGGAGGGTACCTACGAGCAGTACTTC. Encoded protein: CASSYSKEGTYEQYF.